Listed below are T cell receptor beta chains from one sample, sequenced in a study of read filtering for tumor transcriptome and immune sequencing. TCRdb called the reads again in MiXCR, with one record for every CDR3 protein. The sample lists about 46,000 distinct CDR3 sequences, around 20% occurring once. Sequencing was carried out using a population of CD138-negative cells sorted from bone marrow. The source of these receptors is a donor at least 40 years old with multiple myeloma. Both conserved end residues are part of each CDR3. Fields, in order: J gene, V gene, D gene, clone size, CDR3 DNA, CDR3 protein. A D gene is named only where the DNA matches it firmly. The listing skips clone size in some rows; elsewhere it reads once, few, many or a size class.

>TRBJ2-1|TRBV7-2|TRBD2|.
TGTGCCAGCAGCTTTGTTGGCGGGAGCTCCTACAATGAGCAGTTCTTC
CASSFVGGSSYNEQFF
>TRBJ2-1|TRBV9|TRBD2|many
TGTGCCAGCAGCGTAGCCGGGACTAGCGTTTACAATGAGCAGTTCTTC
CASSVAGTSVYNEQFF
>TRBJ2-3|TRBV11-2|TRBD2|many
TGTGCCAGCAGCTTAGGCCCGGGGGGGGATACGCAGTATTTT
CASSLGPGGDTQYF
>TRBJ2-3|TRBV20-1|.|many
TGCAGTGCTAGCCGGGAGCTGAACACAGATACGCAGTATTTT
CSASRELNTDTQYF
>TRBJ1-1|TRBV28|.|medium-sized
TGTGCCAGCAGTCTCCCCAACAAGAACACTGAAGCTTTCTTT
CASSLPNKNTEAFF
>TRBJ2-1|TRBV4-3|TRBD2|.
TGCGCCAGCAGTCAACTAGCGGGAGCAGTTTGCAATGGGCAGTTCTTC
CASSQLAGAVCNGQFF
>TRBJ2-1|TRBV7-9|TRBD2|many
TGTGCCAGCAGCTTAGCGGTGGCTAGCGGGTTGAATGAGCAGTTCTTC
CASSLAVASGLNEQFF
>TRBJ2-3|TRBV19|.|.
TGTGCCAGTAGGGACCCCTGGGCGGCTAACACAGATACGCAGTATTTT
CASRDPWAANTDTQYF
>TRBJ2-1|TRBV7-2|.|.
TGTGCCAGCCTTTTGACCCGGTACAATGAGCAGTTCTTC
CASLLTRYNEQFF
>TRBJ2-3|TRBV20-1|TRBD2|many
TGCAGTGCTAACAAGCGGGATGGGGGAGATACGCAGTATTTT
CSANKRDGGDTQYF
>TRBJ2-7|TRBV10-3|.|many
TGTGCCATCTCCCCGGGCTTCTCCTACGAGCAGTACTTC
CAISPGFSYEQYF
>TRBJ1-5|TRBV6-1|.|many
TGTGCCAGCTGTACGGTTAGCAATCAGCCCCAGCATTTT
CASCTVSNQPQHF
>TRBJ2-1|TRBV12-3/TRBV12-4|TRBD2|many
TGTGCCAGCAGCGCTAGCGGGAGGGTCAATGAGCAGTTCTTC
CASSASGRVNEQFF
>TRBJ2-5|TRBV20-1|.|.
TGCAGTGCTAGAGAGTCTACCGGACGGCAAGAGACCCAGTACTTC
CSARESTGRQETQYF
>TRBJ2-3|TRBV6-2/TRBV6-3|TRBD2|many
TGTGCCAGCAGTCCCGTTGGGGAGGGAATAGATACGCAGTATTTT
CASSPVGEGIDTQYF
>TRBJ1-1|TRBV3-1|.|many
TGTGCCAGCAGCCAAGAAATCACCTACTACACTGAAGCTTTCTTT
CASSQEITYYTEAFF
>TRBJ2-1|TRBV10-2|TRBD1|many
TGCGCCAGCAGTTGGTCAGGGGGCTCCTACAATGAGCAGCTCTTC
CASSWSGGSYNEQLF
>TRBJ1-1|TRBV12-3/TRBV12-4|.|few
TGTGCCAGCAGGCTACAGGGTGGTCGCACTGAAGCTTTCTTT
CASRLQGGRTEAFF
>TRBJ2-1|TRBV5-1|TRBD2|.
TGCGCCAGCAGCTTGGGTCTAGCGGGTATCCACAATGAGCAGTTCTTC
CASSLGLAGIHNEQFF
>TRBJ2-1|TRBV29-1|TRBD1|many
TGCAGCGTTGAGGGACAGGGGACATATTACAATGAGCAGTTCTTC
CSVEGQGTYYNEQFF
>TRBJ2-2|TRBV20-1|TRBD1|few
TGCAGTGCTACCGACAGGGGGCCCGGGGAGCTGTTTTTT
CSATDRGPGELFF
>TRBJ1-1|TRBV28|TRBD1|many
TGTGCCAGTATCGTAGGGGGGGGGACAGAGACTGAAGCTTTCTTT
CASIVGGGTETEAFF
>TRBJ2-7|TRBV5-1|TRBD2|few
TGCGCCAGCCAAGGGACTAGCGGATCCTACGAGCAGTACTTC
CASQGTSGSYEQYF
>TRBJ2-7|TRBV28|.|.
TGTGCCACCTCAACGGGGTTGGGGGAGCAGCACTTC
CATSTGLGEQHF
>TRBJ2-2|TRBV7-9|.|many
TGTGCCAGCAGCTTATATACGGGAGCCGGGGAGCTGTTTTTT
CASSLYTGAGELFF
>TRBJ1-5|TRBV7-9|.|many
TGTGCCAGCAGCTTAGTAGGCAGGGGATTGAATCAGCCCCAGCATTTT
CASSLVGRGLNQPQHF
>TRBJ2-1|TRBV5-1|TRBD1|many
TGCGCCAGCAGCTTGGACCGACAGGGGGATGAGCAGTTCTTC
CASSLDRQGDEQFF
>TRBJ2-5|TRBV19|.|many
TGTGCCAGTAGTCCCCGGACCCAAGAGACCCAGTACTTC
CASSPRTQETQYF
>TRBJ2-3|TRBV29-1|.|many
TGCAGCGTTGAAGGAGTATCAGGCCATAGCACAGATACGCAGTATTTT
CSVEGVSGHSTDTQYF
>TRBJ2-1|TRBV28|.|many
TGTGCCAGCCGACTGCGCCATGAGCAGTTCTTC
CASRLRHEQFF
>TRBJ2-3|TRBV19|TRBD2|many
TGTGCCAGTAGTAGCGGGAGGAGCACAGATACGCAGTATTTT
CASSSGRSTDTQYF
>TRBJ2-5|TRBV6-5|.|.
TGTGCCAGCAGGGTGGGGGGTCCGGTGGAGACCCAGTACTTC
CASRVGGPVETQYF
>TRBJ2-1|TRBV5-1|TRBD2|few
TGCGCCAGCAGCCCAACTAGCGGGAGGGCCAGGAATGAGCAGTTCTTC
CASSPTSGRARNEQFF
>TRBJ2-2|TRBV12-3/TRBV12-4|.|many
TGTGCCAGCAGTTTAGGGACCACCGGGGAGCTGTTTTTT
CASSLGTTGELFF
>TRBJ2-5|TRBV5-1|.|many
TGCGCCAGCAGCTACGAGTTTCGGGAGACCCAGTACTTC
CASSYEFRETQYF
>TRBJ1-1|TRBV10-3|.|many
TGTGCCATCAGTGACCACAGAGCTATGAACACTGAAGCTTTCTTT
CAISDHRAMNTEAFF